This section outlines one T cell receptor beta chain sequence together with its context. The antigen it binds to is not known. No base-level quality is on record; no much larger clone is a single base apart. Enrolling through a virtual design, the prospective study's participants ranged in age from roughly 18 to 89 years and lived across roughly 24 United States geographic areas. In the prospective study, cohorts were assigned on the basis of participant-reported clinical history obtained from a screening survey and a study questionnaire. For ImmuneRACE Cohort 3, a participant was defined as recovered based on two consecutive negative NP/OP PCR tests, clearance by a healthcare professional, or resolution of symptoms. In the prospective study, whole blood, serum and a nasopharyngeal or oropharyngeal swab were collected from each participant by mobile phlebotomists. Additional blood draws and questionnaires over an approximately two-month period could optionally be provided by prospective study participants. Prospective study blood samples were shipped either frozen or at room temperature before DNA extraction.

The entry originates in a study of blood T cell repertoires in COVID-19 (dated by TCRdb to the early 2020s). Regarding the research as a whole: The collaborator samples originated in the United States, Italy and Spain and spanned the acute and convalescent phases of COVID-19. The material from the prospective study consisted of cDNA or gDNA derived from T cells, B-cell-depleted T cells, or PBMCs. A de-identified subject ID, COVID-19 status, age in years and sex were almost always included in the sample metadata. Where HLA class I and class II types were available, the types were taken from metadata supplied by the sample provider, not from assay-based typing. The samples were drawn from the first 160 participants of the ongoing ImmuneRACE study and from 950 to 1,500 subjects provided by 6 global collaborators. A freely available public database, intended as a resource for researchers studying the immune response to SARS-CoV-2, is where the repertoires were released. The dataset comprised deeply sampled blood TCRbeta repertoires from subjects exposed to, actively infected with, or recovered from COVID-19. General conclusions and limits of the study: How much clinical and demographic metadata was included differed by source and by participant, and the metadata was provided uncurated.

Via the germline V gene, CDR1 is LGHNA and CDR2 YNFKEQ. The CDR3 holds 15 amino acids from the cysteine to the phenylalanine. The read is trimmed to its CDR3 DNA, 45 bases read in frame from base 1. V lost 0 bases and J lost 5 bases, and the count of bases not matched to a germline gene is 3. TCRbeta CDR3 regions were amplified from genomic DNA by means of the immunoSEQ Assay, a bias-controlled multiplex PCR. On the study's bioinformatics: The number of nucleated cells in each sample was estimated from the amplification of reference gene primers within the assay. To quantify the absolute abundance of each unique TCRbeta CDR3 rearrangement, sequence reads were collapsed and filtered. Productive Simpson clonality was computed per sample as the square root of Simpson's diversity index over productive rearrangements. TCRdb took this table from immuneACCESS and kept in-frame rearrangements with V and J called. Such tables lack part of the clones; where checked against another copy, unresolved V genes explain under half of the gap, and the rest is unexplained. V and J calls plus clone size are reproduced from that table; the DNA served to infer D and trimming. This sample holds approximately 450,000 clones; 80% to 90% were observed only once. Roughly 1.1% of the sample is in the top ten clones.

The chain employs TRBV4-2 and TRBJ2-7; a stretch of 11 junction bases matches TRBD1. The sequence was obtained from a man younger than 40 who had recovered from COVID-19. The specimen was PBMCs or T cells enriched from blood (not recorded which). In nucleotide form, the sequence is TGTGCCAGCAGCCAAGACTGGACAGGGGGCAACGAGCAGTACTTC. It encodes CASSQDWTGGNEQYF.